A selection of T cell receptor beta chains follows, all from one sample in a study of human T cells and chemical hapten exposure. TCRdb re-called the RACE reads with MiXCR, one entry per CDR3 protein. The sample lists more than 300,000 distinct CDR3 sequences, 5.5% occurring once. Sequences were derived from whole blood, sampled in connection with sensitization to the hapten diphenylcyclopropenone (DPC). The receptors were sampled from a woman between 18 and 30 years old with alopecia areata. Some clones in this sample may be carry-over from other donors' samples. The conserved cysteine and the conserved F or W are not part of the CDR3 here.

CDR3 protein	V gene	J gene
ASSLEVYEKTQY	TRBV11-2	TRBJ2-5
ASSDVGAKNIQY	TRBV2	TRBJ2-4
ASSLHRNQPQH	TRBV12-3/TRBV12-4	TRBJ1-5
SVNGQGAF	TRBV29-1	TRBJ1-1
ASRHTGGNQPQH	TRBV6-2/TRBV6-3	TRBJ1-5
SVLQGAGGAF	TRBV29-1	TRBJ1-1
ASSPQGPSYEQY	TRBV7-9	TRBJ2-7
SARRGSSYNEQF	TRBV20-1	TRBJ2-1
ASRDSNEKLF	TRBV12-3/TRBV12-4	TRBJ1-4
ASSQERGRPQETQY	TRBV4-3	TRBJ2-5
ASSGFPGQGGGTEAF	TRBV18	TRBJ1-1
ASSLGDPSTDTQY	TRBV5-1	TRBJ2-3
ASSQEGYGAGTGELF	TRBV4-3	TRBJ2-2
ASSRTGGGTDTQY	TRBV7-9	TRBJ2-3
ASSQHILAGGRVEQF	TRBV7-8	TRBJ2-1
ASSFRAENEQF	TRBV12-3/TRBV12-4	TRBJ2-1
ASRPGQGDEQY	TRBV6-2/TRBV6-3	TRBJ2-7
ASEENTGGGYT	TRBV6-2/TRBV6-3	TRBJ1-2
ASSPMMERMNTEAF	TRBV18	TRBJ1-1
ASSVGSSGGHTDTQY	TRBV6-4	TRBJ2-3
ASSHGQSSYNEQF	TRBV4-3	TRBJ2-1
ASSLTSGSVEQY	TRBV12-3/TRBV12-4	TRBJ2-7
ATTTGGAGANTEAF	TRBV24-1	TRBJ1-1
ASSPDREQF	TRBV2	TRBJ2-1
SASPDRAPYGYT	TRBV20-1	TRBJ1-2
ASSQASGAGLDEQF	TRBV4-3	TRBJ2-1
ASSRWTDSSGNTIY	TRBV6-2/TRBV6-3	TRBJ1-3
ASSLVAEGEAF	TRBV7-9	TRBJ1-1
SVGTGLSSNQPQH	TRBV29-1	TRBJ1-5
ASSLSGIGYT	TRBV2	TRBJ1-2
SAAGTGGFAYEQY	TRBV20-1	TRBJ2-7
ASSLGSANEKLF	TRBV7-2	TRBJ1-4
ASSSDREGEAF	TRBV7-3	TRBJ1-1
ASSYRGDNQPQH	TRBV27	TRBJ1-5
ASSPRTTYNEQF	TRBV7-2	TRBJ2-1
SALQGSGNQPQH	TRBV29-1	TRBJ1-5
ASSLVWDLATNEKLF	TRBV7-2	TRBJ1-4
SARRGSHMNTEAF	TRBV20-1	TRBJ1-1
ATSSRMVRTEAF	TRBV15	TRBJ1-1
ASSPTVNYGYT	TRBV27	TRBJ1-2
SAGHRGTRLNYGYT	TRBV20-1	TRBJ1-2
ASSFPRPSTQGGTGELF	TRBV7-9	TRBJ2-2
ASRSDRSAF	TRBV7-9	TRBJ1-1
AISEGYSNQPQH	TRBV10-3	TRBJ1-5
ASSYSIGSGNTIY	TRBV6-5	TRBJ1-3
ATSRDREGSNQPQH	TRBV15	TRBJ1-5
ASSFAGMNTGELF	TRBV27	TRBJ2-2
ASSLGSGGAYEQY	TRBV7-9	TRBJ2-7
ASSKGVGEFGNQPQH	TRBV21-1	TRBJ1-5
SVELGETEAF	TRBV29-1	TRBJ1-1
ASSFQGALTEAF	TRBV5-4	TRBJ1-1